The T cell receptor beta chain described here comes from a study of human T cells and chemical hapten exposure. Study at large: Among samples, TCR yields varied mainly because of small differences in pooled library volume. Overall study findings and caveats: High-frequency TCRs, those above 1 in 1000, stayed the same after DPC sensitization.

It was from unfractionated whole blood that total RNA was extracted. Germline loops: CDR1 DFQATT, CDR2 SNEGSKA (reference sequence). The CDR3 totals 14 residues. The V segment lost 3 bases and the J segment 4 bases; nucleotides outside the gene matches: 5. The library labeled individual cDNA molecules by adding unique molecular identifiers to them. The authors' processing: With a range of 23,224 to 690,600, the median per sample was around 96,000 TCRs. TCRdb recomputed calls from the 5' RACE reads with MiXCR, one row per CDR3 protein. TCRdb, not the original authors, processed these V and J calls. Of about 81,000 distinct CDR3 sequences listed, less than 9.5% are singletons. Notes on this clonotype: As yet, its antigen is unknown.

The V and J genes are TRBV20-1 and TRBJ1-3, with TRBD1 identical over 8 bases. The clonotype was recovered from a male donor in good health. The CDR3 DNA reads as TGCAGTGCTAGTCAGGGGGCTGAAGGAAACACCATATATTTT. It is translated as CSASQGAEGNTIYF.